A selection of T cell receptor beta chains follows, all from one sample in a study of blood T cell repertoires in COVID-19. Repertoires were generated with immunoSEQ multiplex PCR, while TCRdb's copy carries only in-frame clones and drops some. This sample carries a few hundred thousand clones, approximately 85% of them seen once, and the ten largest clones take approximately 2%. What was sequenced was PBMCs or T cells enriched from blood (not recorded which). These receptors were obtained from a woman aged 45 to 65 who had recovered from COVID-19. Each CDR3 is given with its conserved first and last residue. Fields, in order: J gene, V gene, D gene, clone size, CDR3 DNA, CDR3 protein. The D gene is left open where the match is weak. Clone size is not always given. Where it is, it says once, few, many or a class for expanded clones.

j_call: TRBJ2-3
v_call: TRBV9
d_call: .
clone_size: .
cdr3_nt: TGTGCCAGCAGCGCCAGCCCCGGGAGCCCAGATACGCAGTATTTT
cdr3_aa: CASSASPGSPDTQYF

j_call: TRBJ2-3
v_call: TRBV27
d_call: TRBD2
clone_size: few
cdr3_nt: TGTGCCAGCAGTCCGGGACTAGCGGGAACAGATACGCAGTATTTT
cdr3_aa: CASSPGLAGTDTQYF

j_call: TRBJ2-3
v_call: TRBV29-1
d_call: .
clone_size: .
cdr3_nt: TGCAGCGCCTTTACGGGGGGCCAGGATACGCAGTATTTT
cdr3_aa: CSAFTGGQDTQYF

j_call: TRBJ2-1
v_call: TRBV7-2
d_call: TRBD1
clone_size: .
cdr3_nt: TGTGCCAGCAGGTCAGGGGGAAATGAGCAGTTCTTC
cdr3_aa: CASRSGGNEQFF

j_call: TRBJ1-5
v_call: TRBV28
d_call: TRBD1
clone_size: once
cdr3_nt: TGTGCCAGCAGTCCACAAAGGGGACAGGGAAGTCAGCCCCAGCATTTT
cdr3_aa: CASSPQRGQGSQPQHF

j_call: TRBJ2-3
v_call: TRBV28
d_call: .
clone_size: .
cdr3_nt: TGTGCCAGCAGTTTTCCCCCCCCGCTGTTGGAGGAAACAGATACGCAGTATTTT
cdr3_aa: CASSFPPPLLEETDTQYF

j_call: TRBJ1-1
v_call: TRBV5-4
d_call: .
clone_size: once
cdr3_nt: TGTGCCAGCAGCTTGATCGGACAGAACACTGAAGCTTTCTTT
cdr3_aa: CASSLIGQNTEAFF

j_call: TRBJ2-7
v_call: TRBV15
d_call: .
clone_size: once
cdr3_nt: TGTGCCACCAGCAGAGTCCAGGGCAACTACGAGCAGTACTTC
cdr3_aa: CATSRVQGNYEQYF

j_call: TRBJ1-6
v_call: TRBV4-1
d_call: .
clone_size: .
cdr3_nt: TGCGCCAGCAGCCAACAGGTTGCAGGCTCCTATAATTCACCCCTCCACTTT
cdr3_aa: CASSQQVAGSYNSPLHF

j_call: TRBJ2-1
v_call: TRBV28
d_call: .
clone_size: .
cdr3_nt: TGTGCCAGCAGTCCCCGGGGATATTACAATGAGCAGTTCTTC
cdr3_aa: CASSPRGYYNEQFF

j_call: TRBJ2-2
v_call: TRBV12-3/TRBV12-4
d_call: .
clone_size: .
cdr3_nt: TGTGCCAGCAGTCCATCGAGCACCGGGGAGCTGTTTTTT
cdr3_aa: CASSPSSTGELFF

j_call: TRBJ1-4
v_call: TRBV18
d_call: .
clone_size: .
cdr3_nt: TGTGCCAGCTCACCGACAGGTTTGAATGAAAAACTGTTTTTT
cdr3_aa: CASSPTGLNEKLFF

j_call: TRBJ2-1
v_call: TRBV5-6
d_call: TRBD2
clone_size: .
cdr3_nt: TGTGCCAGCAGCCTTGTTAGCGGGAGGGGGGTTGAGCAGTTCTTC
cdr3_aa: CASSLVSGRGVEQFF

j_call: TRBJ2-1
v_call: TRBV27
d_call: TRBD1
clone_size: .
cdr3_nt: TGTGCCAGCAGTATACAGGGGGCGCGGGATGAGCAGTTCTTC
cdr3_aa: CASSIQGARDEQFF

j_call: TRBJ2-5
v_call: TRBV25-1
d_call: TRBD2
clone_size: .
cdr3_nt: TGTGCCAGCAGTGACTCGCCTAGCGGGAGAGGGGAGACCCAGTACTTC
cdr3_aa: CASSDSPSGRGETQYF

j_call: TRBJ1-2
v_call: TRBV2
d_call: TRBD1
clone_size: once
cdr3_nt: TGTGCCAGCAGGGGGGACAGCAGTAACTATGGCTACACCTTC
cdr3_aa: CASRGDSSNYGYTF

j_call: TRBJ2-7
v_call: TRBV27
d_call: .
clone_size: .
cdr3_nt: TGTGCCAGCAGTCCCTCTGGGGCCTCCTACGAGCAGTACTTC
cdr3_aa: CASSPSGASYEQYF

j_call: TRBJ1-2
v_call: TRBV5-1
d_call: .
clone_size: .
cdr3_nt: TGCGCCAGCAGCTTGCGGACAGAGTCAAACTATGGCTACACCTTC
cdr3_aa: CASSLRTESNYGYTF

j_call: TRBJ2-3
v_call: TRBV7-9
d_call: TRBD2
clone_size: .
cdr3_nt: TGTGCCAGCAGCTTAAGCCCTAGCGGGAACGGAGATACGCAGTATTTT
cdr3_aa: CASSLSPSGNGDTQYF

j_call: TRBJ1-2
v_call: TRBV28
d_call: .
clone_size: .
cdr3_nt: TGTGCCAGCAGTTTATCCCAGGGACTCTATGGCTACACCTTC
cdr3_aa: CASSLSQGLYGYTF

j_call: TRBJ1-3
v_call: TRBV30
d_call: TRBD1
clone_size: .
cdr3_nt: TGTGCCTGGAGTGCGCAGGGGGTTCCCTCTGGAAACACCATATATTTT
cdr3_aa: CAWSAQGVPSGNTIYF

j_call: TRBJ1-2
v_call: TRBV5-1
d_call: .
clone_size: once
cdr3_nt: TGCGCCAGCAGCTTGGGTAACAGGGTTAACTATGGCTACACCTTC
cdr3_aa: CASSLGNRVNYGYTF

j_call: TRBJ1-2
v_call: TRBV2
d_call: TRBD1
clone_size: .
cdr3_nt: TGTGCCAGCAGAAAGACTCAGGGGGCTAATGGCTACACCTTC
cdr3_aa: CASRKTQGANGYTF

j_call: TRBJ2-3
v_call: TRBV28
d_call: .
clone_size: .
cdr3_nt: TGTGCCAGCAGTTTACCTGGCTCTCCTGTCACAGATACGCAGTATTTT
cdr3_aa: CASSLPGSPVTDTQYF

j_call: TRBJ2-7
v_call: TRBV20-1
d_call: .
clone_size: few
cdr3_nt: TGCAGTGCTACCCACTTTCGGGAGCAGTACTTC
cdr3_aa: CSATHFREQYF

j_call: TRBJ2-1
v_call: TRBV19
d_call: TRBD2
clone_size: .
cdr3_nt: TGTGCCAGTACTCGGGGCGGGAGCTCCTACAATGAGCAGTTCTTC
cdr3_aa: CASTRGGSSYNEQFF